This TCR beta chain was captured in a study of blood T cell repertoires in COVID-19. Across the whole study: From the United States, Italy and Spain came samples of acute and convalescent COVID-19.

Only in-frame clones appear in the TCRdb table, and some are missing; sequencing was by immunoSEQ multiplex PCR. The sample carries 150,000 to 250,000 clones, roughly 79% recorded once. Germline V gene data show CDR1 as MDHEN and CDR2 as SYDVKM. There are 14 residues in the CDR3. V lost 1 base and J 7 bases, leaving 13 bases between the germline ends. The TCR comes from a human donor with acute or convalescent COVID-19. The donor label of this sample is uncertain. The rearrangement joins TRBV28 to TRBJ1-2, with D possibly TRBD1 on 5 matching bases. The source material was peripheral blood. CDR3 nucleotide sequence: TGTGCCAGCAGTTTATCCCAGGGAACGGGTGGCTACACCTTC. As protein: CASSLSQGTGGYTF.